The 5 T cell receptor beta chains listed next were all sequenced from one sample in a study of T-cell memory formation after mild COVID-19. Each CDR3 protein is one row after TCRdb ran MiXCR on the 5' RACE reads. The data contain over 250,000 distinct CDR3 sequences, approximately 16% of them singletons. Sample: PBMCs or a T cell subset sorted from them (not recorded which). The receptors shown here come from a man between 18 and 35 years old who had mild COVID-19 (a few samples of this study predate the infection). Cell type and time point are not known.

Only a few counts were recorded for this clonotype. This chain joins TRBV20-1 and TRBJ1-3; D uncertain. Germline CDR1 DFQATT, CDR2 SNEGSKA (reference sequence). Trimming took off 6 bases at V and 2 bases at J, with 20 bases between the two ends. This CDR3 contains 16 residues. CDR3 nucleotides: TGCAGTGCCCTTGACCGGGGTAGTAGTACTGGAAACACCATATATTTT. Translating it yields CSALDRGSSTGNTIYF.

V usage is TRBV2 and J usage is TRBJ2-3; D ambiguous. The CDR3 runs 13 residues. Germline values: CDR1 SNHLY, CDR2 FYNNEI. V dropped 6 bases and J dropped 3 bases, with 10 bases sitting between them. CDR3 sequence (DNA): TGTGCCAGCAGATTGAGCTTGACAGATACGCAGTATTTT. This codes for CASRLSLTDTQYF.

Only a few counts were recorded for this clonotype. V is TRBV15 and J is TRBJ1-2; 9 nucleotides line up with TRBD1. V shed 3 bases, J shed 4 bases, and the junction held 3 bases outside the gene matches. Looked up from germline, CDR1 is LNHNV and CDR2 is YYDKDF (reference sequence). The CDR3 has 14 residues. CDR3 protein: CATSRDRGGYGYTF. The CDR3 nucleotides are TGTGCCACCAGCAGGGACAGGGGAGGCTATGGCTACACCTTC.

In nucleotides, the CDR3 is TGTGCCAGCAGCCAAGTGCGAGGATTTGGCTACACCTTC. Translating gives CASSQVRGFGYTF. V gene TRBV14 combines with J gene TRBJ1-2, with D unclear. Germline-derived CDR1 and CDR2 are SGHDN and FVKESK. There are 13 residues in the CDR3. Trimming removed 1 base at V and 7 bases at J, with 10 bases between.

This clonotype was counted a few times. The chain recombines TRBV27 with TRBJ2-5; D perhaps matches TRBD2 (6 bases). This CDR3 is built from 14 residues. V was clipped by 2 bases and J by 2 bases, with 9 bases between them. The germline V gene has CDR1 MNHEY and CDR2 SMNVEV (reference sequence). The CDR3 nucleotides are TGTGCCAGCAGTTTAGTGCGGGGTCAAGAGACCCAGTACTTC. Its translation: CASSLVRGQETQYF.